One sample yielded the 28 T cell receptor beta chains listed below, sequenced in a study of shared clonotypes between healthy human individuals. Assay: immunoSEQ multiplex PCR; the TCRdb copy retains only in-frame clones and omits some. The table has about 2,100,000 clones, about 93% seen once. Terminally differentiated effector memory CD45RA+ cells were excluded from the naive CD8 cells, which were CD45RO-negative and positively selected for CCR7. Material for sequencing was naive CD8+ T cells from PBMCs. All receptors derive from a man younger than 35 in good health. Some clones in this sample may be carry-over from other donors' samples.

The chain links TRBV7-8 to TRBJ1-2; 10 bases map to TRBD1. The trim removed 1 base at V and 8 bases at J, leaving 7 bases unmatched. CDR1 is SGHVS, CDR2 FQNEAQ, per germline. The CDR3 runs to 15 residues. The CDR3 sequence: CASSLVRGQGNGYTF. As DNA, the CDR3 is TGTGCCAGCAGCTTAGTTCGGGGACAGGGGAACGGCTACACCTTC.

CDR3 region: CASSGQDGNYGYTF. The CDR3 bases are TGTGCCAGCTCCGGACAGGATGGGAACTATGGCTACACCTTC. This chain joins TRBV6-5 and TRBJ1-2; 7 nucleotides match TRBD1. Germline V CDR1 and CDR2: MNHEY, SVGAGI. V dropped 8 bases and J dropped 2; count of bases not matched to a gene: 8. This CDR3 contains 14 residues.

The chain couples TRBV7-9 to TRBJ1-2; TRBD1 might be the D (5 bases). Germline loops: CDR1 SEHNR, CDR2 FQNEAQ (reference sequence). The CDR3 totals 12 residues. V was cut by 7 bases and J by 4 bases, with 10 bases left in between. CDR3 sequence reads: CASNQGPYGYTF. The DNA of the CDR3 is TGTGCCAGCAACCAGGGACCCTATGGCTACACCTTC.

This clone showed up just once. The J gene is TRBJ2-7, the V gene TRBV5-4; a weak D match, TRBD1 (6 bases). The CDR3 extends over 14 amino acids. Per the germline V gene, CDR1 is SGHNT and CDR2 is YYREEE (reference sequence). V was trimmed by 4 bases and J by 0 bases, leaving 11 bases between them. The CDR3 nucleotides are TGTGCCAGCAGCGCCACAGGGTTCTCCTACGAGCAGTACTTC. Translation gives CASSATGFSYEQYF.

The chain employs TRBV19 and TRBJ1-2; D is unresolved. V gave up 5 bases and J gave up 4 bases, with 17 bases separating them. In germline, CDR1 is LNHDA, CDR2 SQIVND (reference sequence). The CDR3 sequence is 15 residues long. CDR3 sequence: CASSPRSPTFYGYTF. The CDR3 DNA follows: TGTGCCAGTAGTCCGCGGAGCCCAACCTTCTATGGCTACACCTTC.

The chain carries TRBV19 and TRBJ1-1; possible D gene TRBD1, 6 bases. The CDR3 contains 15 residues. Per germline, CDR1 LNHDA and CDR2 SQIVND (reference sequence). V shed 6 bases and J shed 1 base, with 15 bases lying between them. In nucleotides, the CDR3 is TGTGCCAGTAGCTTTCTCGGGACAACGAACACTGAAGCTTTCTTT. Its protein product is CASSFLGTTNTEAFF.

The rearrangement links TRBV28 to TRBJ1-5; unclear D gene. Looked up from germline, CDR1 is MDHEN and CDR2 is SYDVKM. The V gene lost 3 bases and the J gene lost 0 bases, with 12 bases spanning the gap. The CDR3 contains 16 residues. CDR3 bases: TGTGCCAGCAGTTTCCCGGCAGCCCATAGCAATCAGCCCCAGCATTTT. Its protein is CASSFPAAHSNQPQHF.

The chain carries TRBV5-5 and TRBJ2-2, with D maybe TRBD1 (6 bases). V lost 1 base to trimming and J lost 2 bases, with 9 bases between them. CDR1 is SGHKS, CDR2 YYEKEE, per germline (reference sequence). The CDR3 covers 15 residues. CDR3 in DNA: TGTGCCAGCAGCTTGACAGGGAGTAACACCGGGGAGCTGTTTTTT. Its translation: CASSLTGSNTGELFF.

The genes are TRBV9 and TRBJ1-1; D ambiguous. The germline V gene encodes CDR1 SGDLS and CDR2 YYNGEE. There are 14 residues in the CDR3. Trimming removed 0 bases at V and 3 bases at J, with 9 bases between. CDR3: CASSVADSDTEAFF. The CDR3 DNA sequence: TGTGCCAGCAGCGTAGCAGATAGCGACACTGAAGCTTTCTTT.

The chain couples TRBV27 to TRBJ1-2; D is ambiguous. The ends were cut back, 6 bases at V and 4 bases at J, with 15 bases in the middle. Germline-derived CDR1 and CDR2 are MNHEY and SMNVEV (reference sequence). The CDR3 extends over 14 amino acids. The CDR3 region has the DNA TGTGCCAGCAGAGATTCGGGCGGGGTCTATGGCTACACCTTC. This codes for CASRDSGGVYGYTF.

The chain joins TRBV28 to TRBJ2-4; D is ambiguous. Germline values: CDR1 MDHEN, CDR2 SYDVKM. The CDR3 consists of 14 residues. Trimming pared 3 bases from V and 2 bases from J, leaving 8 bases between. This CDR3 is CASSFSETKNIQYF. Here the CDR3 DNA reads TGTGCCAGCAGTTTTTCAGAGACCAAAAACATTCAGTACTTC.

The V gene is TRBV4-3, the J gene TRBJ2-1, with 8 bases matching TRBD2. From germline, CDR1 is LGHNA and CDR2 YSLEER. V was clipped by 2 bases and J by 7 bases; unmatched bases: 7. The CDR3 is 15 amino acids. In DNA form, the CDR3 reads TGCGCCAGCAGCCAACTACTAGCGGACTATAATGAGCAGTTCTTC. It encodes CASSQLLADYNEQFF.

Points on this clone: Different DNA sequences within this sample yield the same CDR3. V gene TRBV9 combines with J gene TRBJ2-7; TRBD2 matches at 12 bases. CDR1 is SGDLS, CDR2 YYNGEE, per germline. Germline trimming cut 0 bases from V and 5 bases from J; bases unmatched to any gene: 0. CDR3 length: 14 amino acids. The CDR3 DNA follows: TGTGCCAGCAGCGTAGGGACTAGCGGGAACGAGCAGTACTTC. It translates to CASSVGTSGNEQYF.

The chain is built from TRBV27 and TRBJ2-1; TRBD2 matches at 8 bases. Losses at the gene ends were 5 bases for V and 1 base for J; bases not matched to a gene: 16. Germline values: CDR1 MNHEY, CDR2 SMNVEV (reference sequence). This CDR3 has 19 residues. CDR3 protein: CASSPYPAGVLVSYNEQFF. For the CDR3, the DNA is TGTGCCAGCAGTCCCTACCCAGCGGGAGTTCTTGTATCCTACAATGAGCAGTTCTTC.

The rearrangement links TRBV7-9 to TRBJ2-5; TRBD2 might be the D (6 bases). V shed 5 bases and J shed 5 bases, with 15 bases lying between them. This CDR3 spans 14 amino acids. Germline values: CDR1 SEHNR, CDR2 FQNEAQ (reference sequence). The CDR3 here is CASSPDSGAETQYF. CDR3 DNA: TGTGCCAGCAGCCCCGACTCGGGAGCGGAGACCCAGTACTTC.

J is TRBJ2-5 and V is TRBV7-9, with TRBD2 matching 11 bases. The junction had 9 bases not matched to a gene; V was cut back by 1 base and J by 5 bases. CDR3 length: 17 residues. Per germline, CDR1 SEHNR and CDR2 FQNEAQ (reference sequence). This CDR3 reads CASSLGTRTSGRETQYF. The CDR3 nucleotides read TGTGCCAGCAGCTTAGGGACGCGGACTAGCGGGCGGGAGACCCAGTACTTC.

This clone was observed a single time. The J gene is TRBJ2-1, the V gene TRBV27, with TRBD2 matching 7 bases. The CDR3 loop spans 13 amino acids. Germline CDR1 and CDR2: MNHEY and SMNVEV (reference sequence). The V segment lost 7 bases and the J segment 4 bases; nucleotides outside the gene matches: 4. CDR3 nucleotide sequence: TGTGCCAGCACTGGCGGGGGATACAATGAGCAGTTCTTC. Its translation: CASTGGGYNEQFF.

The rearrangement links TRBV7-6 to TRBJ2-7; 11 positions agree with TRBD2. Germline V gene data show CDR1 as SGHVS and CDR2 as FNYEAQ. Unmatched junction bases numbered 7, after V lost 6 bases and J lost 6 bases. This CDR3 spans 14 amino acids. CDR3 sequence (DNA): TGTGCCAGCAGTATACTAGCGGGAGTCGGCGAGCAGTACTTC. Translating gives CASSILAGVGEQYF.

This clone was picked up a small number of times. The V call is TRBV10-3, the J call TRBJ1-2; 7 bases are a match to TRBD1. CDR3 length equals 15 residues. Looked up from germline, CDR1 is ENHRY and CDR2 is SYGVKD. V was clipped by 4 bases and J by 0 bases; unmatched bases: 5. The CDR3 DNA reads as TGTGCCATCAGTGGTGGGACAGCAACTAACTATGGCTACACCTTC. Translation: CAISGGTATNYGYTF.

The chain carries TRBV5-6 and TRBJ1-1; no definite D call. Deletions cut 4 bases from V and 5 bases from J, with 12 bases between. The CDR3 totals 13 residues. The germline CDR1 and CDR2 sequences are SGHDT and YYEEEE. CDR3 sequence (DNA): TGTGCCAGCAGCCGCACCGGGAGGACTGAAGCTTTCTTT. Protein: CASSRTGRTEAFF.

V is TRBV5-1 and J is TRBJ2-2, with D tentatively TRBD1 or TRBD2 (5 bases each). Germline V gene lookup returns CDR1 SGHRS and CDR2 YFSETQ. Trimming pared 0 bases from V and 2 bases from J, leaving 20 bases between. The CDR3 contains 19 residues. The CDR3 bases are TGCGCCAGCAGCTTGGATATTTCCCGGGACGGGGAAAACACCGGGGAGCTGTTTTTT. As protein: CASSLDISRDGENTGELFF.

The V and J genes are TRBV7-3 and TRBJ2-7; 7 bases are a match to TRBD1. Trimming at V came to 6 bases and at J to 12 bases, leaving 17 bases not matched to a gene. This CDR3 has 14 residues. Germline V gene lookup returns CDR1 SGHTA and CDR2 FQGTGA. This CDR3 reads CASSLSRTGTALYF. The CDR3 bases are TGTGCCAGCAGTTTATCGAGAACCGGGACAGCCCTGTACTTC.

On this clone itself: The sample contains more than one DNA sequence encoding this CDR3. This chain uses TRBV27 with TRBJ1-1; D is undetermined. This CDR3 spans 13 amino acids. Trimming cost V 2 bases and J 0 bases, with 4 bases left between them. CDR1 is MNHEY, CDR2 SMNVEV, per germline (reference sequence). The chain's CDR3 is CASSLSVNTEAFF. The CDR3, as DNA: TGTGCCAGCAGTTTAAGCGTGAACACTGAAGCTTTCTTT.

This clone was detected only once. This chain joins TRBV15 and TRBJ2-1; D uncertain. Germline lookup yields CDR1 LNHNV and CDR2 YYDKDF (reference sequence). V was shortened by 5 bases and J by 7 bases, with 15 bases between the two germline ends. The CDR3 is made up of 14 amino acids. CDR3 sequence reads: CATSSEALQNEQFF. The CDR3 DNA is TGTGCCACCAGCTCTGAGGCGCTACAGAATGAGCAGTTCTTC.

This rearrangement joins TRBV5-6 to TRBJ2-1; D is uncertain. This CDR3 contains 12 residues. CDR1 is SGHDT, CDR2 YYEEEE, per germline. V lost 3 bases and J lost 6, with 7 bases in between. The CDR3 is CASSSSFNEQFF. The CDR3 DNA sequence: TGTGCCAGCAGCTCTAGTTTCAATGAGCAGTTCTTC. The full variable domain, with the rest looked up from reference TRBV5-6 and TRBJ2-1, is DAGVTQSPTHLIKTRGQQVTLRCSPKSGHDTVSWYQQALGQGPQFIFQYYEEEERQRGNFPDRFSGHQFPNYSSELNVNALLLGDSALYLCASSSSFNEQFFGPGTRLTVL.

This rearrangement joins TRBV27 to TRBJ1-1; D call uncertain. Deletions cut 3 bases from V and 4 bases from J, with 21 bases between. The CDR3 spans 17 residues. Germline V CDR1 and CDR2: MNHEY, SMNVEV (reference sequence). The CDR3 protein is CASSLRRVGPPGTEAFF. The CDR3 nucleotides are TGTGCCAGCAGTTTGAGGAGGGTGGGTCCCCCGGGCACTGAAGCTTTCTTT.

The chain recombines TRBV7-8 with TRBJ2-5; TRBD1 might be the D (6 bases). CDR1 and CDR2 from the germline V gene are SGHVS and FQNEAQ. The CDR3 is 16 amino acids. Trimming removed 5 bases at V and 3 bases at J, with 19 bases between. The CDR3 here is CASSPPLWTEKETQYF. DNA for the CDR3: TGTGCCAGCAGCCCCCCCTTATGGACAGAAAAAGAGACCCAGTACTTC.

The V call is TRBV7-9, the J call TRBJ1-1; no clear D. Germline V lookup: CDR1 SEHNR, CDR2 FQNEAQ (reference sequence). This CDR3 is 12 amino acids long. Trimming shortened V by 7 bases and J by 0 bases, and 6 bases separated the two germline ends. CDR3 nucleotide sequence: TGTGCCAGCACCCCTATGAACACTGAAGCTTTCTTT. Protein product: CASTPMNTEAFF.